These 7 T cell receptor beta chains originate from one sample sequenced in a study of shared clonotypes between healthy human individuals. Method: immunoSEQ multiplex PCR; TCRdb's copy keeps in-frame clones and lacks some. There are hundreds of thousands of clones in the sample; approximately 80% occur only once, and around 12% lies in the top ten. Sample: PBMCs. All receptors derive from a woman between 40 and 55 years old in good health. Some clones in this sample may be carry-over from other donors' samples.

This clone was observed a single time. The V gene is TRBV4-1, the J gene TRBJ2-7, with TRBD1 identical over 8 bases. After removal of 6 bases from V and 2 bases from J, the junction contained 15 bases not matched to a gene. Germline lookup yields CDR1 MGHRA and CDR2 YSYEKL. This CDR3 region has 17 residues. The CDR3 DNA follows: TGCGCCAGCAGGGAAAGGGTAGGGACAGGTACCACCTACGAGCAGTACTTC. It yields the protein CASRERVGTGTTYEQYF.

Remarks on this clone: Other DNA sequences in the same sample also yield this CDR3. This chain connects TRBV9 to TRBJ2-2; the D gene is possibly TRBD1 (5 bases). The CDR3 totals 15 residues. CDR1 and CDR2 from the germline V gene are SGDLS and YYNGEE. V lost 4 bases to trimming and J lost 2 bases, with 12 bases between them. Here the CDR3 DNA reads TGTGCCAGCAGCCCGTGGGGCGGAAACACCGGGGAGCTGTTTTTT. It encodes CASSPWGGNTGELFF.

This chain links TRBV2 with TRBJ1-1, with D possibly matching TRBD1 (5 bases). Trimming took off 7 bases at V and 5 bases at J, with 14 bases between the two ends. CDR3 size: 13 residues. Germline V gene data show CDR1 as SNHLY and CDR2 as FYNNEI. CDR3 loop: CASTGGIRTEAFF. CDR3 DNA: TGTGCCAGCACGGGGGGGATTAGGACTGAAGCTTTCTTT.

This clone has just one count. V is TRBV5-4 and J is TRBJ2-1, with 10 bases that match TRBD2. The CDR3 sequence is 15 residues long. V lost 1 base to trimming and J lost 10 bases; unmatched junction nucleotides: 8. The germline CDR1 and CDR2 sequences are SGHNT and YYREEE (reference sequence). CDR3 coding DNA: TGTGCCAGCAGCTTGTACGCTAGCGGGAGTAGGGAGCAGTTCTTC. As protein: CASSLYASGSREQFF.

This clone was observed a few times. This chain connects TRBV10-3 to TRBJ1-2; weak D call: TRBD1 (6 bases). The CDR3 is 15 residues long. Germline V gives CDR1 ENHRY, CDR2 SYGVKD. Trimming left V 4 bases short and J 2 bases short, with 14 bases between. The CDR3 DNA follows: TGTGCCATCAGTGGCCCCCGGGGGGCAAACTATGGCTACACCTTC. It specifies CAISGPRGANYGYTF.

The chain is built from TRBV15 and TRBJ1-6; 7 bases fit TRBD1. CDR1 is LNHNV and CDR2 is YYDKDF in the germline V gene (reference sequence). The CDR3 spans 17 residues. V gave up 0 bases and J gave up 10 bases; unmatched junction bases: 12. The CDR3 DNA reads TGTGCCACCAGCAGAGATCGGGTACAGGGGTTATTCTCACCCCTCCACTTT. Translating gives CATSRDRVQGLFSPLHF.

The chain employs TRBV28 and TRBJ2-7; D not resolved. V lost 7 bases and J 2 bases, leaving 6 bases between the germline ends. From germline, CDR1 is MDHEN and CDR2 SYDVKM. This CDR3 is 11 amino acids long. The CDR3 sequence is CASKAAYEQYF. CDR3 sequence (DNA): TGTGCCAGCAAGGCGGCCTACGAGCAGTACTTC.